These 25 T cell receptor beta chains share one sample of origin, sequenced in a study of T cell responses to AZD1222 COVID-19 vaccine. Sequencing used immunoSEQ multiplex PCR; TCRdb keeps in-frame clones, though not all of them. The sample carries 150,000 to 200,000 clones, over 70% recorded once. Here the sequenced sample was peripheral blood, taken on day 0 of MenACWY control vaccination. The receptors derive from an adult in good health.

The chain carries TRBV28 and TRBJ1-2; D is undetermined. V lost 8 bases to trimming and J lost 0 bases, with 10 bases between them. This CDR3 comprises 13 residues. Looked up from germline, CDR1 is MDHEN and CDR2 is SYDVKM. CDR3 in amino acids: CASVTWANYGYTF. CDR3 bases: TGTGCCAGCGTTACCTGGGCTAACTATGGCTACACCTTC.

Here the CDR3 DNA reads TGTGCCAGCAGCTTAATGGGACAGGCTTATGGCTACACCTTC. Protein product: CASSLMGQAYGYTF. The V gene is TRBV7-2, the J gene TRBJ1-2; 8 bases align to TRBD1. CDR3 length equals 14 residues. Germline-derived CDR1 and CDR2 are SGHTA and FQGNSA. V dropped 2 bases and J dropped 5; count of bases not matched to a gene: 4.

The chain joins TRBV5-1 to TRBJ2-5, with 9 bases lining up with TRBD1. Germline CDR1 reads SGHRS; CDR2 reads YFSETQ. With 4 bases clipped from V and 5 bases from J, the junction kept 6 bases outside the gene matches. The CDR3 is 14 residues long. In DNA form, the CDR3 reads TGCGCCAGCAGCCCGGGACAGGGATGGGAGACCCAGTACTTC. Translation gives CASSPGQGWETQYF.

V and J are TRBV5-5 and TRBJ1-6; 9 bases align to TRBD1. J lost 9 bases, V lost 2 bases, and 18 bases had no gene match. This CDR3 spans 19 amino acids. Germline V CDR1 and CDR2: SGHKS, YYEKEE (reference sequence). The CDR3 spells CASSLDPGQGFILGSPLHF. As DNA, the CDR3 is TGTGCCAGCAGCTTAGATCCGGGACAGGGTTTCATTTTAGGTTCACCCCTCCACTTT.

This chain uses TRBV9 with TRBJ1-1; D call uncertain. This CDR3 is 12 amino acids long. Per the germline V gene, CDR1 is SGDLS and CDR2 is YYNGEE. Trimming took 4 bases from V and 8 from J, leaving 12 bases between them. CDR3 protein: CASSIRAGEAFF. The CDR3 bases are TGTGCCAGCAGCATTAGGGCTGGGGAAGCTTTCTTT.

J is TRBJ2-1 and V is TRBV28, with 10 bases fitting TRBD1. This CDR3 has 13 residues. Germline V gene lookup returns CDR1 MDHEN and CDR2 SYDVKM. V lost 8 bases to trimming and J lost 7 bases; unmatched junction nucleotides: 5. DNA of the CDR3: TGTGCCAGCCGCCGGACAGGGGGGAATGAGCAGTTCTTC. Its protein is CASRRTGGNEQFF.

The V gene is TRBV5-1, the J gene TRBJ1-1, with 7 bases lining up with TRBD1. In germline, CDR1 is SGHRS, CDR2 YFSETQ. The CDR3 is made up of 14 amino acids. Unmatched junction bases numbered 2, after V lost 2 bases and J lost 1 base. DNA for the CDR3: TGCGCCAGCAGCTTAGACAGGGAGAACACTGAAGCTTTCTTT. As protein: CASSLDRENTEAFF.

Details on this clone: Different DNA sequences within this sample yield the same CDR3. This chain connects TRBV9 to TRBJ2-3, with D tentatively TRBD2 (5 bases). V lost 2 bases, J lost 4 bases, and 8 bases lay in between. This CDR3 region has 13 residues. CDR1 is SGDLS and CDR2 is YYNGEE in the germline V gene. The CDR3 DNA follows: TGTGCCAGCAGCGTGGCTAGCCCAGATACGCAGTATTTT. It yields the protein CASSVASPDTQYF.

V is TRBV9 and J is TRBJ2-1; D unresolved. Germline assignment: CDR1 SGDLS and CDR2 YYNGEE. This CDR3 has 16 residues. V lost 4 bases and J lost 0, with 14 bases in between. The DNA of the CDR3 is TGTGCCAGCAGCCCGGCCGGTGAACCCTCCTACAATGAGCAGTTCTTC. Translating it yields CASSPAGEPSYNEQFF.

The chain carries TRBV5-6 and TRBJ2-7, with 9 nucleotides matching TRBD1. V lost 0 bases to trimming and J lost 7 bases; unmatched junction nucleotides: 17. This CDR3 has 18 amino acids. CDR1 is SGHDT, CDR2 YYEEEE, per germline. CDR3 sequence (DNA): TGTGCCAGCAGCTTGGAGTCCGGGACAGGGTGGCGAAGAACGGAGCAGTACTTC. Translation: CASSLESGTGWRRTEQYF.

The chain employs TRBV6-5 and TRBJ2-7; D could derive from TRBD1 or TRBD2 (5 bases each). This CDR3 contains 13 residues. Germline V gene lookup returns CDR1 MNHEY and CDR2 SVGAGI. The germline V and J ends were trimmed by 7 bases and 3 bases, with 13 bases remaining between them. CDR3 nucleotides: TGTGCCAGCATCTCCGGGGCCCACTACGAGCAGTACTTC. It yields the protein CASISGAHYEQYF.

The genes are TRBV19 and TRBJ2-7; 12 nucleotides match TRBD2. From germline, CDR1 is LNHDA and CDR2 SQIVND (reference sequence). The CDR3 has 17 residues. V was clipped by 4 bases and J by 6 bases; unmatched bases: 13. The CDR3 DNA is TGTGCCAGTAGTAACCAACTAGCGGGGGGACAAAGCGGCGAGCAGTACTTC. Its protein product is CASSNQLAGGQSGEQYF.

The V call is TRBV7-8, the J call TRBJ1-1; tentative D call: TRBD1 (6 bases). V dropped 11 bases and J dropped 1 base, with 11 bases sitting between them. Germline V lookup: CDR1 SGHVS, CDR2 FQNEAQ. The CDR3 is made up of 12 amino acids. As DNA, the CDR3 is TGTGCCTCTACGACAGGGAACACTGAAGCTTTCTTT. This gives the protein CASTTGNTEAFF.

The V call is TRBV28, the J call TRBJ2-7; the D is unclear. V lost 2 bases, J lost 3 bases, and 5 bases lay in between. The CDR3 length is 12 residues. Germline CDR1 is MDHEN and CDR2 is SYDVKM. CDR3 residues: CASSLGFYEQYF. In DNA form, the CDR3 reads TGTGCCAGCAGTTTAGGGTTCTACGAGCAGTACTTC.

This chain links TRBV2 with TRBJ2-1; 8 nucleotides agree with TRBD2. In germline, CDR1 is SNHLY, CDR2 FYNNEI. The CDR3 runs 18 residues. The V and J ends lost 2 bases and 0 bases, in that order; junction bases with no gene match: 9. This CDR3 is CASSEQVAGLSSYNEQFF. CDR3 DNA sequence: TGTGCCAGCAGTGAACAGGTAGCGGGGCTGAGCTCCTACAATGAGCAGTTCTTC.

The J gene is TRBJ2-7, the V gene TRBV9, with D possibly matching TRBD2 (6 bases). V lost 4 bases, J lost 2 bases, and 16 bases lay in between. Germline lookup yields CDR1 SGDLS and CDR2 YYNGEE. The CDR3 is 15 residues long. The CDR3 nucleotides read TGTGCCAGCAGCTCCACCGGGACTGGGGCCTACGAGCAGTACTTC. Its translation: CASSSTGTGAYEQYF.

The J gene is TRBJ2-5, the V gene TRBV7-2; D possibly matches TRBD1 or TRBD2 (5 bases each). The germline V gene encodes CDR1 SGHTA and CDR2 FQGNSA. There are 13 residues in the CDR3. V lost 5 bases and J 5 bases, leaving 12 bases between the germline ends. CDR3 coding DNA: TGTGCCAGCAGCGGGGGAACGGGGGAGACCCAGTACTTC. Residues: CASSGGTGETQYF.

The CDR3: CASSLGPGAKNIQYF. The CDR3 region has the DNA TGTGCCAGTAGTCTGGGGCCGGGGGCCAAAAACATTCAGTACTTC. The V call is TRBV19, the J call TRBJ2-4; D may correspond to TRBD1 or TRBD2 (5 bases each). The CDR3 is made up of 15 amino acids. The V end was cut by 5 bases, the J end by 1 base, with 12 bases between. Germline CDR1 LNHDA, CDR2 SQIVND (reference sequence).

This clone was recorded a few times. The V gene is TRBV6-5, the J gene TRBJ1-2; a weak D match, TRBD1 (6 bases). The length of the CDR3 is 13 residues. V lost 10 bases, J lost 8 bases, and 20 bases lay in between. Germline V gene data show CDR1 as MNHEY and CDR2 as SVGAGI. The CDR3 DNA sequence: TGTGCCATCGGTAATACCGGACAGAACGGCTACACCTTC. This sequence encodes CAIGNTGQNGYTF.

The CDR3 loop reads CASSLESGGDTQYF. In DNA form, the CDR3 reads TGTGCCAGCAGCTTAGAGTCTGGGGGGGATACGCAGTATTTT. V gene TRBV7-3 combines with J gene TRBJ2-3; possible D gene TRBD2, 6 bases. The length of the CDR3 is 14 residues. Germline assignment: CDR1 SGHTA and CDR2 FQGTGA. V shed 2 bases and J shed 6 bases, with 12 bases lying between them.

The gene calls are TRBV11-2 and TRBJ1-1; the D is unclear. CDR1 SGHAT and CDR2 FQNNGV come from the germline V gene. The CDR3 contains 15 residues. V was clipped by 2 bases and J by 0 bases, with 10 bases between them. This chain's CDR3 is CASSLRERVNTEAFF. For the CDR3, the DNA is TGTGCCAGCAGCTTACGAGAGAGGGTGAACACTGAAGCTTTCTTT.

This chain links TRBV12-3 or TRBV12-4 with TRBJ2-1, with D possibly matching TRBD2 (6 bases). The ends were cut back, 3 bases at V and 5 bases at J, with 8 bases in the middle. The CDR3 totals 13 residues. CDR3 nucleotides: TGTGCCAGCAGTTTGGGACTCGACAATGAGCAGTTCTTC. It yields the protein CASSLGLDNEQFF.

This clone was seen only once. This chain connects TRBV7-9 to TRBJ2-7, with no clear D. In germline, CDR1 is SEHNR, CDR2 FQNEAQ (reference sequence). This CDR3 spans 14 amino acids. Deletions cut 1 base from V and 6 bases from J, with 13 bases between. CDR3 protein: CASSLGPPSREQYF. The CDR3 DNA sequence: TGTGCCAGCAGCTTAGGCCCACCCAGTCGCGAGCAGTACTTC.

V usage is TRBV23-1 and J usage is TRBJ2-7; D is ambiguous. TRBV23-1 is identified as an open reading frame with a role that is uncertain. Trimming shortened V by 0 bases and J by 4 bases, and 13 bases separated the two germline ends. The CDR3 length is 15 residues. The CDR3 DNA is TGCGCCAGCAGTCAATCAAGGCCGGTGAGGTACGAGCAGTACTTC. Translating it yields CASSQSRPVRYEQYF.

The V and J genes are TRBV19 and TRBJ1-1; a possible D gene is TRBD1 (6 bases). Germline-derived CDR1 and CDR2 are LNHDA and SQIVND (reference sequence). The CDR3 is 13 residues long. With 6 bases removed from V and 5 bases from J, the gap between germline ends came to 13 bases. The CDR3 DNA reads TGTGCCAGTAGGCGAACGGGGGCGACTGAAGCTTTCTTT. It encodes CASRRTGATEAFF.